This T cell receptor beta chain was sequenced in a study of blood T cells in healthy people across ages. For this clonotype: Its antigen is not identified.

The study's findings and limits: Diversity estimates drawn from one million T cells were deemed underestimates. With donor CMV status unknown, expanded clonotype changes were possibly confounded. Percentage of naive T cells showed a strong correlation with TCR beta diversity.

In each sample, at least 7 million PBMCs were isolated. Trimming took 2 bases from V and 4 from J; bases not matched to a gene: 8. This CDR3 contains 15 residues. Looked up from germline, CDR1 is DFQATT and CDR2 is SNEGSKA (reference sequence). A second about 7 to 12 cycle PCR used barcoded and J-beta primers. TCRdb redid the calling of the 5' RACE reads with MiXCR, one entry per CDR3 protein. The sample consists of over 600,000 distinct CDR3 sequences, about 43% of them appearing once. The gene calls are TRBV20-1 and TRBJ2-3; 8 positions agree with TRBD2. The sequenced material came from blood. This receptor was identified in an elderly man in good health. CDR3 region: CSARYGQRGPDTQYF. CDR3 coding DNA: TGCAGTGCTAGATACGGCCAGCGGGGGCCAGATACGCAGTATTTT.